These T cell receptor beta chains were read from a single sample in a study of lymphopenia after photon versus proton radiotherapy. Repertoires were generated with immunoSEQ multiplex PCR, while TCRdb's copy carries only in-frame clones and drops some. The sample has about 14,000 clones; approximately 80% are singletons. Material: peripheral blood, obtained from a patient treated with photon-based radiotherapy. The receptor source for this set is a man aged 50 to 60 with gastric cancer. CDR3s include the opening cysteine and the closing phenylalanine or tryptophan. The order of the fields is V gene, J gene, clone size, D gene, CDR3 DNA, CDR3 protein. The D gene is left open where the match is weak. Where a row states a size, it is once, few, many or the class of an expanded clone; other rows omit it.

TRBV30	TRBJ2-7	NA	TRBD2	TGTGCCTGGAGTTTTAGCGGGGGAAACGGCGAGCAGTACTTC	CAWSFSGGNGEQYF
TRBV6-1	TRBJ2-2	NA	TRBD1	TGTGCCAGCAGTGCCACAGGGGCCCGGACCGGGGAGCTGTTTTTT	CASSATGARTGELFF
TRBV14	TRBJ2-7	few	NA	TGTGCCAGCAGCCAAGACGAAGTCAGCTACGAGCAGTACTTC	CASSQDEVSYEQYF
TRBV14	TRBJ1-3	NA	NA	TGTGCCAGCAGCATTCGGACGGGCTCTGGAAACACCATATATTTT	CASSIRTGSGNTIYF
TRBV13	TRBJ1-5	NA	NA	TGTGCCAGCAGCTTAGAAGGACAGCCCCAGCATTTT	CASSLEGQPQHF
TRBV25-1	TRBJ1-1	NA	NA	TGTGCCAGCAATCCGTCGGGCATGAACACTGAAGCTTTCTTT	CASNPSGMNTEAFF
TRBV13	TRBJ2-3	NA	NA	TGTGCCAGCAGCCCTACACAGGGGGGGGCAGATACGCAGTATTTT	CASSPTQGGADTQYF
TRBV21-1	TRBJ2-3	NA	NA	TGTGCCAGCACCGCTAGCGGGGAGTATCTGGCAGATACGCAGTATTTT	CASTASGEYLADTQYF
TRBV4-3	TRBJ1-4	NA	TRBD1	TGCGCCAGCAGCCCTGGACAGGGGGCTGGTAAACTGTTTTTT	CASSPGQGAGKLFF
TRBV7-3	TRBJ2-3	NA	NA	TGTGCCAGCAGCTTAGACGGGGATACGCAGTATTTT	CASSLDGDTQYF
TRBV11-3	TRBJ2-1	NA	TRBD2	TGTGCCAGCAGCTTAACAGCGGGGGCAGTCGATGAGCAGTTCTTC	CASSLTAGAVDEQFF
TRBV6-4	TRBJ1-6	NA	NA	TGTGCCAGCAGTGACGGCAGGGGAGGTTCACCCCTCCACTTT	CASSDGRGGSPLHF
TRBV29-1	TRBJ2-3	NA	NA	TGCAGCGTTACGGATAGCACAGATACGCAGTATTTT	CSVTDSTDTQYF
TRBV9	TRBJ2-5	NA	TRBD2	TGTGCCAGCAGCCCTCGGGGGGAAAAAGAGACCCAGTACTTC	CASSPRGEKETQYF
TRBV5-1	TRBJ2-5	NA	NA	TGCGCCAGCAGGAAGGGGTTCCTAGACCAAGAGACCCAGTACTTC	CASRKGFLDQETQYF